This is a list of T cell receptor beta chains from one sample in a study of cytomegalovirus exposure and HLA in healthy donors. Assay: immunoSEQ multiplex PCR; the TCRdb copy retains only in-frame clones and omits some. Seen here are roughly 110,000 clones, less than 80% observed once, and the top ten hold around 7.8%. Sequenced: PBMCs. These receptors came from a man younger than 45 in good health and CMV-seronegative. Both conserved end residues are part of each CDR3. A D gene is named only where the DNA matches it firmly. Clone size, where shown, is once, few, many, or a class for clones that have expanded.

CDR3nt: TGTGCCAGTAGCCCGGACAGAACGAGCTCCTACGAGCAGTACTTC
CDR3aa: CASSPDRTSSYEQYF
j_gene: TRBJ2-7
len: 15
abundance: -
v_gene: TRBV19
d_gene: -

CDR3nt: TGTGCCAGCAGTCGACAGGGGGGCTCCTACGAGCAGTACTTC
CDR3aa: CASSRQGGSYEQYF
j_gene: TRBJ2-7
len: 14
abundance: -
v_gene: TRBV28
d_gene: TRBD1

CDR3nt: TGTGCCAGCGATCGGTTTGCGGGAGGTATAGATACGCAGTATTTT
CDR3aa: CASDRFAGGIDTQYF
j_gene: TRBJ2-3
len: 15
abundance: -
v_gene: TRBV9
d_gene: TRBD2

CDR3nt: TGTGCCTTGGAGACTGTTGGCTACACCTTC
CDR3aa: CALETVGYTF
j_gene: TRBJ1-2
len: 10
abundance: few
v_gene: TRBV30
d_gene: -

CDR3nt: TGTGCCAGCAGATCCGGACTTCAAACGGGGGTACTGTTTTTT
CDR3aa: CASRSGLQTGVLFF
j_gene: TRBJ2-2
len: 14
abundance: -
v_gene: TRBV2
d_gene: -

CDR3nt: TGTGCCAGCAGTGCGGGGACAGGACCGTACGAGCAGTACTTC
CDR3aa: CASSAGTGPYEQYF
j_gene: TRBJ2-7
len: 14
abundance: -
v_gene: TRBV27
d_gene: TRBD1

CDR3nt: TGTGCCAGCAGTTTAAGACTAGCGAGGCAAGAGACCCAGTACTTC
CDR3aa: CASSLRLARQETQYF
j_gene: TRBJ2-5
len: 15
abundance: -
v_gene: TRBV28
d_gene: TRBD2

CDR3nt: TGTGCCAGCAGTGCTAACTACCAAGAGACCCAGTACTTC
CDR3aa: CASSANYQETQYF
j_gene: TRBJ2-5
len: 13
abundance: -
v_gene: TRBV9
d_gene: -

CDR3nt: TGTGCCAGCAGCGTAGCGGGGGGGCCGGCCGGGGAGCTGTTTTTT
CDR3aa: CASSVAGGPAGELFF
j_gene: TRBJ2-2
len: 15
abundance: -
v_gene: TRBV9
d_gene: TRBD2

CDR3nt: TGTGCCAGCACTTCGGGGGTGTACGAGCAGTACTTC
CDR3aa: CASTSGVYEQYF
j_gene: TRBJ2-7
len: 12
abundance: -
v_gene: TRBV28
d_gene: -

CDR3nt: TGTGCCAGTCGGACCCCGGGGATCGGCGAAAAACTGTTTTTT
CDR3aa: CASRTPGIGEKLFF
j_gene: TRBJ1-4
len: 14
abundance: few
v_gene: TRBV19
d_gene: -

CDR3nt: TGTGCCAGCAGTGATGCAGGGAACTATGGCTACACCTTC
CDR3aa: CASSDAGNYGYTF
j_gene: TRBJ1-2
len: 13
abundance: -
v_gene: TRBV2
d_gene: -

CDR3nt: TGCGCCAGCAGGAGCGGGAGGGCCACAGATACGCAGTATTTT
CDR3aa: CASRSGRATDTQYF
j_gene: TRBJ2-3
len: 14
abundance: -
v_gene: TRBV10-1
d_gene: TRBD2

CDR3nt: TGTGCCTGGAGTGTTCAGGCAGGGGCTGACTATGAGCAGTTCTTC
CDR3aa: CAWSVQAGADYEQFF
j_gene: TRBJ2-1
len: 15
abundance: -
v_gene: TRBV30
d_gene: -

CDR3nt: TGCGCCAGCAGTCTGGACAGGGGGGCTGGAAACACCATATATTTT
CDR3aa: CASSLDRGAGNTIYF
j_gene: TRBJ1-3
len: 15
abundance: -
v_gene: TRBV5-1
d_gene: TRBD1

CDR3nt: TGTGCCAGCGCCCCTAGCGGGGGCCCCACAGATACGCAGTATTTT
CDR3aa: CASAPSGGPTDTQYF
j_gene: TRBJ2-3
len: 15
abundance: once
v_gene: TRBV28
d_gene: TRBD2

CDR3nt: TGTGCCAGCAGGACAGGGAGCTCCTATAATTCACCCCTCCACTTT
CDR3aa: CASRTGSSYNSPLHF
j_gene: TRBJ1-6
len: 15
abundance: -
v_gene: TRBV6-5
d_gene: TRBD1

CDR3nt: TGTGCCAGCAGCTTGGAGGCCAGGCCAAGCGAGGGCCTCCGCTACACCTTC
CDR3aa: CASSLEARPSEGLRYTF
j_gene: TRBJ1-2
len: 17
abundance: -
v_gene: TRBV5-5
d_gene: -

CDR3nt: TGCGCCAGCAGCTTGGGTAGGGAGCCCTACGAGCAGTACTTC
CDR3aa: CASSLGREPYEQYF
j_gene: TRBJ2-7
len: 14
abundance: once
v_gene: TRBV5-1
d_gene: -

CDR3nt: TGTGCCAGCAGTGAAGCTGGGACAGGTTTTAGGTATGGCTACACCTTC
CDR3aa: CASSEAGTGFRYGYTF
j_gene: TRBJ1-2
len: 16
abundance: -
v_gene: TRBV2
d_gene: TRBD1

CDR3nt: TGTGCCAGCAGCTTAAGGCGGGGGGTAGACAATGAGCAGTTCTTC
CDR3aa: CASSLRRGVDNEQFF
j_gene: TRBJ2-1
len: 15
abundance: -
v_gene: TRBV7-7
d_gene: TRBD2

CDR3nt: TGCAGCGTGGCCACAGGGGGGGCTGGCTACACCTTC
CDR3aa: CSVATGGAGYTF
j_gene: TRBJ1-2
len: 12
abundance: -
v_gene: TRBV29-1
d_gene: TRBD1

CDR3nt: TGTGCCAGCAGCTCGGGACTAGCGGGACTCTCCTACGAGCAGTACTTC
CDR3aa: CASSSGLAGLSYEQYF
j_gene: TRBJ2-7
len: 16
abundance: -
v_gene: TRBV9
d_gene: TRBD2

CDR3nt: TGTGCCAGCAGCCAAGCGGCAGGGGGATTATTAAGCTATGGCTACACCTTC
CDR3aa: CASSQAAGGLLSYGYTF
j_gene: TRBJ1-2
len: 17
abundance: -
v_gene: TRBV14
d_gene: TRBD1

CDR3nt: TGCGCCAGCAGCTTGTCCGTTAGGGCGGGAGTGAGGTACGAGCAGTACTTC
CDR3aa: CASSLSVRAGVRYEQYF
j_gene: TRBJ2-7
len: 17
abundance: once
v_gene: TRBV5-1
d_gene: TRBD2

CDR3nt: TGTGCCAGCAGCAAATCGAGGACTAGCGGGGGGAAAGTCTACAATGAGCAGTTCTTC
CDR3aa: CASSKSRTSGGKVYNEQFF
j_gene: TRBJ2-1
len: 19
abundance: -
v_gene: TRBV21-1
d_gene: -

CDR3nt: TGTGCCAGCAGCTTAGCGTCGACTAGTAAACCCGATACGCAGTATTTT
CDR3aa: CASSLASTSKPDTQYF
j_gene: TRBJ2-3
len: 16
abundance: -
v_gene: TRBV7-6
d_gene: -

CDR3nt: TGTGCCAGCTCGGGACAGGGAGGAGCTGAAGCTTTCTTT
CDR3aa: CASSGQGGAEAFF
j_gene: TRBJ1-1
len: 13
abundance: -
v_gene: TRBV18
d_gene: TRBD1

CDR3nt: TGTGCCAGCAGCCGAATAGCGGGAGCCATCAATGAGCAGTTCTTC
CDR3aa: CASSRIAGAINEQFF
j_gene: TRBJ2-1
len: 15
abundance: -
v_gene: TRBV28
d_gene: TRBD2

CDR3nt: TGTGCCAGCAGCTTCACTCGACTAGCGCTCGATGAGCAGTTCTTC
CDR3aa: CASSFTRLALDEQFF
j_gene: TRBJ2-1
len: 15
abundance: once
v_gene: TRBV7-8
d_gene: TRBD2

CDR3nt: TGTGCCAGCAGCTTGGGACAGGGGGCCGGTGGCTACACCTTC
CDR3aa: CASSLGQGAGGYTF
j_gene: TRBJ1-2
len: 14
abundance: -
v_gene: TRBV5-6
d_gene: TRBD1

CDR3nt: TGTGCCAGCAGCCGTAGCGGGGGGGCTCGGGAGACCCAGTACTTC
CDR3aa: CASSRSGGARETQYF
j_gene: TRBJ2-5
len: 15
abundance: once
v_gene: TRBV5-5
d_gene: TRBD2

CDR3nt: TGTGCCAGCAGACTTACTAGCGGGACGAACACCGGGGAGCTGTTTTTT
CDR3aa: CASRLTSGTNTGELFF
j_gene: TRBJ2-2
len: 16
abundance: -
v_gene: TRBV6-4
d_gene: TRBD2

CDR3nt: TGTGCCAGCAGGCAGAGCGGGAGGGCCTTATCGTTCACAGATACGCAGTATTTT
CDR3aa: CASRQSGRALSFTDTQYF
j_gene: TRBJ2-3
len: 18
abundance: -
v_gene: TRBV11-2
d_gene: TRBD2

CDR3nt: TGCAGCTCACTCTCGGGAGGCCTCACTGAAGCTTTCTTT
CDR3aa: CSSLSGGLTEAFF
j_gene: TRBJ1-1
len: 13
abundance: -
v_gene: TRBV29-1
d_gene: -

CDR3nt: TGTGCCAGCAGCGTCGCTAGCGGTACAAGGTACAATGAGCAGTTCTTC
CDR3aa: CASSVASGTRYNEQFF
j_gene: TRBJ2-1
len: 16
abundance: few
v_gene: TRBV7-3
d_gene: TRBD2

CDR3nt: TGCGCCAGCAGCTTGAGGGGGACGAATGAGCAGTTCTTC
CDR3aa: CASSLRGTNEQFF
j_gene: TRBJ2-1
len: 13
abundance: few
v_gene: TRBV5-1
d_gene: -

CDR3nt: TGTGCCAGCACCCGACAGCAAGAGACCCAGTACTTC
CDR3aa: CASTRQQETQYF
j_gene: TRBJ2-5
len: 12
abundance: -
v_gene: TRBV7-9
d_gene: -

CDR3nt: TGTGCCAGCAGCCCGGATGAAAAACTGTTTTTT
CDR3aa: CASSPDEKLFF
j_gene: TRBJ1-4
len: 11
abundance: -
v_gene: TRBV7-2
d_gene: -

CDR3nt: TGTGCCAGCAGCTCCGGACAGGGAGCCTCCTACGAGCAGTACTTC
CDR3aa: CASSSGQGASYEQYF
j_gene: TRBJ2-7
len: 15
abundance: -
v_gene: TRBV6-5
d_gene: TRBD1

CDR3nt: TGTGCCAGCACCATTACGGGACTAGCGGGATCGGGGACAGATACGCAGTATTTT
CDR3aa: CASTITGLAGSGTDTQYF
j_gene: TRBJ2-3
len: 18
abundance: -
v_gene: TRBV5-6
d_gene: TRBD2

CDR3nt: TGTGCCAGCAGAGCAGGGTTGTTCGAGCAGTACTTC
CDR3aa: CASRAGLFEQYF
j_gene: TRBJ2-7
len: 12
abundance: -
v_gene: TRBV28
d_gene: -

CDR3nt: TGTGCCAGCAGCTTGGAGGGGGGACTAGTAGGCGGTGAGCAGTTCTTC
CDR3aa: CASSLEGGLVGGEQFF
j_gene: TRBJ2-1
len: 16
abundance: -
v_gene: TRBV5-4
d_gene: TRBD2

CDR3nt: TGCAGCGCGCTCGGGACTCCGCCGGCGGGCCCAGATACGCAGTATTTT
CDR3aa: CSALGTPPAGPDTQYF
j_gene: TRBJ2-3
len: 16
abundance: -
v_gene: TRBV29-1
d_gene: -

CDR3nt: TGCGCCAGCAGCTCATTGAGGACAGGCAGTACCGGGGAGCTGTTTTTT
CDR3aa: CASSSLRTGSTGELFF
j_gene: TRBJ2-2
len: 16
abundance: -
v_gene: TRBV5-1
d_gene: TRBD1

CDR3nt: TGCGCCAGCAGCTCGCCACGGGAGACTAGCGGGAGGGCCAGCGAGCAGTTCTTC
CDR3aa: CASSSPRETSGRASEQFF
j_gene: TRBJ2-1
len: 18
abundance: -
v_gene: TRBV5-1
d_gene: TRBD2

CDR3nt: TGTGCCAGCAGCTTATTCCGGGTCCAAAGATCAGATACGCAGTATTTT
CDR3aa: CASSLFRVQRSDTQYF
j_gene: TRBJ2-3
len: 16
abundance: -
v_gene: TRBV7-8
d_gene: -

CDR3nt: TGCGCCAGCAGCAGGAACAGGGACAAGAACACTGAAGCTTTCTTT
CDR3aa: CASSRNRDKNTEAFF
j_gene: TRBJ1-1
len: 15
abundance: -
v_gene: TRBV5-1
d_gene: -